This T cell receptor beta chain came from a study of cytomegalovirus exposure and HLA in healthy donors. Study-wide points: Later analysis associated a missense DCLRE1C variant with TCR beta V- and J-gene trimming. Rare TCR sequences predominated, though certain public TCRs were found in many donors.

The PCR made use of 60 Vbeta and 13 Jbeta primers. Only in-frame clones appear in the TCRdb table, and some are missing; sequencing was by immunoSEQ multiplex PCR. Of approximately 180,000 clones listed, roughly 13% were seen once; the top ten hold about 8%. CDR1 LNHDA and CDR2 SQIVND come from the germline V gene (reference sequence). V dropped 4 bases and J dropped 4; count of bases not matched to a gene: 6. The length of the CDR3 is 15 residues. Comment on this clone: Its matching antigen is unknown.

The J gene is TRBJ1-4, the V gene TRBV19; TRBD1 matches at 7 bases. Source material: PBMCs. This receptor was identified in a man aged 50-59 years in good health and CMV-seropositive. The CDR3 sequence is CASSRRQGLNEKLFF. The CDR3 DNA reads TGTGCCAGTAGTAGGAGACAGGGCCTTAATGAAAAACTGTTTTTT.